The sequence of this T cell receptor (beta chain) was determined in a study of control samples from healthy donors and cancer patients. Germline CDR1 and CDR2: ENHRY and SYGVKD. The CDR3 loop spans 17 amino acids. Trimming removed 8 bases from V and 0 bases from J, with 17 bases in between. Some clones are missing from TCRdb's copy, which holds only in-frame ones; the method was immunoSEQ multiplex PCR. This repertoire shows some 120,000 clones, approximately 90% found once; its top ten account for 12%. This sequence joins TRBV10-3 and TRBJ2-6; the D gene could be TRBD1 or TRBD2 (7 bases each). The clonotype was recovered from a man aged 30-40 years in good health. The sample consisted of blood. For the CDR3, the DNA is TGTGCCATCTCAGGGGGGGGCCCTATCTCTGGGGCCAACGTCCTGACTTTC. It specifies CAISGGGPISGANVLTF.